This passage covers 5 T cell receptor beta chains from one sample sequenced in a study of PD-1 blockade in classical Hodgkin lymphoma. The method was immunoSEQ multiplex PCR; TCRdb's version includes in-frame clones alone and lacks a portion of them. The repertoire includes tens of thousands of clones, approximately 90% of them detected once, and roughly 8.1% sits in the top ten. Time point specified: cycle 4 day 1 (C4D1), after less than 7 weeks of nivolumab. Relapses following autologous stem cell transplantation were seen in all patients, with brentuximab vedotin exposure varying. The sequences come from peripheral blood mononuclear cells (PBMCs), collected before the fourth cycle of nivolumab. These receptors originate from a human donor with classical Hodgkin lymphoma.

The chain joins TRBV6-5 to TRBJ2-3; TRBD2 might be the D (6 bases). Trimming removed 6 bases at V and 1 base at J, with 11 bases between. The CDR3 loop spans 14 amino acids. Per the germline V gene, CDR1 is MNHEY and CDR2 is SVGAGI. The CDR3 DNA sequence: TGTGCCAGCAGACGACTAGAAGGCACAGATACGCAGTATTTT. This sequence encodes CASRRLEGTDTQYF.

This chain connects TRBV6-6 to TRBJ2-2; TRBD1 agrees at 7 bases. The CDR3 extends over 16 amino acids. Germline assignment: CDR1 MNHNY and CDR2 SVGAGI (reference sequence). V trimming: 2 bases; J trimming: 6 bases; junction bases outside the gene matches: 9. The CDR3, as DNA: TGTGCCAGCAGTTACATACAAGGGGGCCGGGCCGGGGAGCTGTTTTTT. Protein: CASSYIQGGRAGELFF.

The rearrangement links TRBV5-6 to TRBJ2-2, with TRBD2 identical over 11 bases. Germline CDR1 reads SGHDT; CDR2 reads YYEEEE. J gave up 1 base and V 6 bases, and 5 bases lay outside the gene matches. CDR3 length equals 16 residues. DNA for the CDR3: TGTGCCAGCATCCCCACTAGCGGGAGGAACACCGGGGAGCTGTTTTTT. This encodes CASIPTSGRNTGELFF. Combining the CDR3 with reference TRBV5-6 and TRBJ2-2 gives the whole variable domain DAGVTQSPTHLIKTRGQQVTLRCSPKSGHDTVSWYQQALGQGPQFIFQYYEEEERQRGNFPDRFSGHQFPNYSSELNVNALLLGDSALYLCASIPTSGRNTGELFFGEGSRLTVL.

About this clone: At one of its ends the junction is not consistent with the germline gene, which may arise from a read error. CDR3 sequence: CASSPETGTGGTLHLPF. The CDR3 coding sequence is TGTGCCAGCAGCCCAGAAACCGGGACAGGGGGTACGCTACATCTCCCCTTC. This sequence joins TRBV7-8 and TRBJ1-2, with 11 bases identical to TRBD1. The germline CDR1 and CDR2 sequences are SGHVS and FQNEAQ. The CDR3 runs 17 residues.

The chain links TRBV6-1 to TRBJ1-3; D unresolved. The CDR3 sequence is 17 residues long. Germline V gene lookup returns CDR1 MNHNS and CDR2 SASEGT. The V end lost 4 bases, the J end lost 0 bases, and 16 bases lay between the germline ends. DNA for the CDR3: TGTGCCAGCAGTGCCTCAACGGGCAGGTACTCTGGAAACACCATATATTTT. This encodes CASSASTGRYSGNTIYF.